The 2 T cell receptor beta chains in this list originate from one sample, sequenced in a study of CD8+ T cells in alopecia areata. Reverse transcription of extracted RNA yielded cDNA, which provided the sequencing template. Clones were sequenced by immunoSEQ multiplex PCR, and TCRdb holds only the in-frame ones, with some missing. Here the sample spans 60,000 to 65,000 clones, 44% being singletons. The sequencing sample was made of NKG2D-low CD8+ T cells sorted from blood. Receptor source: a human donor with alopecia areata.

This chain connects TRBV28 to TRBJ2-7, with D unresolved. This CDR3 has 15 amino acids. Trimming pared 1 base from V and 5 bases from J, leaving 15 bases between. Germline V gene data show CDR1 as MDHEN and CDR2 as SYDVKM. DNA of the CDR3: TGTGCCAGCAGTTTATCGGTTGATAGTATCGACGAGCAGTACTTC. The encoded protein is CASSLSVDSIDEQYF.

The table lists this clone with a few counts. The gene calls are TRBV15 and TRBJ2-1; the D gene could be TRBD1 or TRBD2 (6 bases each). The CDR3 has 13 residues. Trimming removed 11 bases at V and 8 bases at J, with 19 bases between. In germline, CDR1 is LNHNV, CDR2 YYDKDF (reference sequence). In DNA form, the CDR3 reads TGTGCCGCCTCATGGGCAGGGGAGGATGAGCAGTTCTTC. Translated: CAASWAGEDEQFF.